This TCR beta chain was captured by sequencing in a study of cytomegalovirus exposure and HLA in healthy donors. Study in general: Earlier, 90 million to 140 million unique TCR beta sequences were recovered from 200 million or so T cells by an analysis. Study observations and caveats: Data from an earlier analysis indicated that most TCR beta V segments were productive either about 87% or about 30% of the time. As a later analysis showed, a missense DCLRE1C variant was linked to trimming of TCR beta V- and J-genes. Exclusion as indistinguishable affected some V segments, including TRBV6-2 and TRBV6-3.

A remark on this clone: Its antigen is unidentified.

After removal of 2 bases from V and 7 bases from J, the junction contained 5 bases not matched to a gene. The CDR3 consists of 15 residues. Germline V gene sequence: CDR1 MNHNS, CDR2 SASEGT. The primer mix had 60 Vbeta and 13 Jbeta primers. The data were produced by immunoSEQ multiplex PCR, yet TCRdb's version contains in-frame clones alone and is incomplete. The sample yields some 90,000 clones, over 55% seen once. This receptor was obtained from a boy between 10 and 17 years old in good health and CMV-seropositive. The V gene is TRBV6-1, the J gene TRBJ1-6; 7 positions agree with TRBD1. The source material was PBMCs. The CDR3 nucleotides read TGTGCCAGCAGTGAACGACAGGGAAGAAATTCACCCCTCCACTTT. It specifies CASSERQGRNSPLHF.